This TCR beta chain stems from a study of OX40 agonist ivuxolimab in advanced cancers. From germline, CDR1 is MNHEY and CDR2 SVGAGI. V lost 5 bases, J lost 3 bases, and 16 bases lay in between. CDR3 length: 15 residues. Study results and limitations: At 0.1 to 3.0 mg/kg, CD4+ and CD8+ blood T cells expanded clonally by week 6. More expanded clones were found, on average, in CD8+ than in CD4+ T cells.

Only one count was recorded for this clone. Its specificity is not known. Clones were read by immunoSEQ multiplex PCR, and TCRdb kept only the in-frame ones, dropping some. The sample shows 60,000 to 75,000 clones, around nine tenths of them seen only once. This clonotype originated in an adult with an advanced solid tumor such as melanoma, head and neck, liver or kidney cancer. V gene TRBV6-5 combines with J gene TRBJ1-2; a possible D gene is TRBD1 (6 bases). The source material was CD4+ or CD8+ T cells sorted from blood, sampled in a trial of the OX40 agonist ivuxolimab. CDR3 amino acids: CASSAPFGGYYGYTF. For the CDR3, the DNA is TGTGCCAGCAGTGCCCCATTCGGGGGCTACTATGGCTACACCTTC.